This T cell receptor (beta chain) came from a study of blood T cell repertoires in COVID-19. Overall study: Collection of acute and convalescent COVID-19 samples took place in the United States, Italy and Spain. PBMCs, B-cell-depleted T cells, or T cells were the source of the cDNA or gDNA that made up the material.

Per the study methods: Amplification from reference gene primers served as the basis for estimated nucleated cell counts. Data came from immunoSEQ multiplex PCR; TCRdb stores just in-frame clones and leaves some out. V and J calls and clone size are copied from that table; D and trimming were computed from the DNA. The sample comprises fewer than 70,000 clones, approximately 91% of which are singletons, and roughly 8.3% rests with the top ten. V was pared by 4 bases and J by 5 bases, with 11 bases between. Germline-derived CDR1 and CDR2 are MGHRA and YSYEKL. CDR3 length equals 13 residues. The chain joins TRBV4-1 to TRBJ1-2; D unclear. The clonotype was recovered from a woman between 65 and 79 years old with active COVID-19. Sequenced input: peripheral blood. In DNA, the CDR3 is TGCGCCAGCAGCCCCACCGAGCGGTATGGCTACACCTTC. It specifies CASSPTERYGYTF.